A single sample gave rise to the 13 T cell receptor beta chains below, sequenced in a study of beta chain features in type 1 diabetes. cDNA synthesis used the whole RNA isolate, giving expressed TCRB sequences. The protocol was immunoSEQ multiplex PCR, while the TCRdb copy is restricted to in-frame clones and leaves out a portion. This sample has under 300,000 clones, with about 26% found just once. Sequenced material: central memory CD4+ T cells from blood. The receptors here all came from a man aged 25-45 years in good health.

This clone has just a few counts. The CDR3 sequence is CASQRMTGGGTQYF. CDR3 DNA sequence: TGTGCCTCTCAAAGAATGACGGGCGGGGGGACCCAGTACTTC. This rearrangement joins TRBV25-1 to TRBJ2-5; 7 nucleotides match TRBD2. Germline assignment: CDR1 MGHDK and CDR2 SYGVNS. The CDR3 runs to 14 residues. The trim removed 11 bases at V and 7 bases at J, leaving 16 bases unmatched.

This chain uses TRBV28 with TRBJ2-2; 8 bases are shared with TRBD1. V was pared by 8 bases and J by 5 bases, with 10 bases of the junction left unmatched. This CDR3 contains 15 residues. CDR1 MDHEN and CDR2 SYDVKM come from the germline V gene. The CDR3 protein is CASGQRTGRTGELFF. The CDR3 DNA sequence: TGTGCCAGCGGTCAAAGGACAGGGAGGACCGGGGAGCTGTTTTTT.

This clone was seen a handful of times. The rearrangement uses TRBV30 and TRBJ1-1; tentative D call: TRBD1 (5 bases). Looked up from germline, CDR1 is GTSNPN and CDR2 is SVGIG (reference sequence). CDR3 length: 15 amino acids. Trimming stripped 0 bases from V and 0 bases from J, with 11 bases between. CDR3 region: CAWSVRRTMNTEAFF. In DNA, the CDR3 is TGTGCCTGGAGTGTACGGAGGACAATGAACACTGAAGCTTTCTTT. The full variable domain, with the rest looked up from reference TRBV30 and TRBJ1-1, is SQTIHQWPATLVQPVGSPLSLECTVEGTSNPNLYWYRQAAGRGLQLLFYSVGIGQISSEVPQNLSASRPQDRQFILSSKKLLLSDSGFYLCAWSVRRTMNTEAFFGQGTRLTVV.

This chain joins TRBV28 and TRBJ2-4; D gene uncertain. Trimming stripped 11 bases from V and 7 bases from J, with 12 bases between. In germline, CDR1 is MDHEN, CDR2 SYDVKM. This CDR3 region has 11 residues. CDR3 sequence: CASAVENIQYF. CDR3 nucleotide sequence: TGTGCCTCGGCCGTGGAGAACATTCAGTACTTC.

This clone was counted only a few times. The J gene is TRBJ1-1, the V gene TRBV7-9, with no clear D. V gave up 0 bases and J gave up 8 bases, with 10 bases separating them. The CDR3 spans 13 residues. Per the germline V gene, CDR1 is SEHNR and CDR2 is FQNEAQ (reference sequence). The CDR3 DNA follows: TGTGCCAGCAGCTTAGCGCTTGAACAGGAAGCTTTCTTT. Protein: CASSLALEQEAFF.

This clone was seen a handful of times. V and J are TRBV11-2 and TRBJ2-3; D gene unclear. Germline V CDR1 and CDR2: SGHAT, FQNNGV. V shed 3 bases and J shed 6 bases, with 7 bases lying between them. This CDR3 is built from 12 residues. CDR3 in amino acids: CASSLYVDTQYF. The CDR3 DNA reads TGTGCCAGCAGCTTGTATGTTGATACGCAGTATTTT.

The V call is TRBV5-4, the J call TRBJ2-3; 9 bases line up with TRBD1. The CDR3 consists of 16 residues. Per germline, CDR1 SGHNT and CDR2 YYREEE (reference sequence). V was pared by 3 bases and J by 4 bases, with 9 bases of the junction left unmatched. CDR3 sequence: CASSSTPGQGPDTQYF. The CDR3 DNA follows: TGTGCCAGCAGCTCCACGCCGGGACAGGGTCCAGATACGCAGTATTTT.

The DNA for the CDR3 is TGTGCCAGCAGCTTTGGGGGCGGGAGGAGGTACGAGCAGTACTTC. It encodes CASSFGGGRRYEQYF. The chain recombines TRBV7-2 with TRBJ2-7, with 8 bases that match TRBD2. Germline trimming cut 3 bases from V and 4 bases from J; bases unmatched to any gene: 8. The CDR3 length is 15 residues. Germline V gene sequence: CDR1 SGHTA, CDR2 FQGNSA.

In the case of this clone: This may arise from a read error, as a much more abundant clone is one base away. At the DNA level, this CDR3 is encoded by other sequences in the same sample as well. The chain couples TRBV5-4 to TRBJ2-1; D not certain. Germline assignment: CDR1 SGHNT and CDR2 YYREEE (reference sequence). This CDR3 is 13 amino acids long. Trimming stripped 4 bases from V and 1 base from J, with 6 bases between. The DNA of the CDR3 is TGTGCCAGCAGCGTGGAGTCCTACAATGAGCAGTTCTTC. Residues: CASSVESYNEQFF.

The J gene is TRBJ1-1, the V gene TRBV6-5; 7 bases map to TRBD1. Trimming cost V 6 bases and J 5 bases; bases outside gene matches: 6. The V gene's germline CDR1 is MNHEY and CDR2 SVGAGI. CDR3 length: 13 residues. CDR3 coding DNA: TGTGCCAGCAGGAACAGGGGAGAGACTGAAGCTTTCTTT. Residues: CASRNRGETEAFF.

This chain links TRBV7-2 with TRBJ2-7, with 7 bases lining up with TRBD2. Losses at the gene ends were 5 bases for V and 0 bases for J; bases not matched to a gene: 7. The CDR3 length is 15 residues. Germline V gene lookup returns CDR1 SGHTA and CDR2 FQGNSA. The CDR3 loop reads CASSPRGRGSYEQYF. CDR3 sequence (DNA): TGTGCCAGCAGCCCGCGGGGGAGGGGCTCCTACGAGCAGTACTTC.

This clone showed up just a few times. The chain has TRBV10-2 and TRBJ2-3, with 9 bases matching TRBD1. This CDR3 has 15 amino acids. With 4 bases clipped from V and 5 bases from J, the junction kept 7 bases outside the gene matches. In germline, CDR1 is WSHSY, CDR2 SAAADI. The CDR3 reads CASSAPNRGRDTQYF. The CDR3 DNA reads as TGCGCCAGCAGTGCCCCGAACAGGGGGCGAGATACGCAGTATTTT.

This clone has just a few counts. The CDR3 region is CASSPTGGYTDTQYF. In nucleotides, the CDR3 is TGTGCCAGCAGTCCTACGGGGGGATACACAGATACGCAGTATTTT. This chain uses TRBV11-2 with TRBJ2-3, with 7 positions matching TRBD2. Germline CDR1 and CDR2: SGHAT and FQNNGV. With 6 bases clipped from V and 2 bases from J, the junction kept 8 bases outside the gene matches. The length of the CDR3 is 15 residues. The full variable domain, completed using reference TRBV11-2 and TRBJ2-3, is EAGVAQSPRYKIIEKRQSVAFWCNPISGHATLYWYQQILGQGPKLLIQFQNNGVVDDSQLPKDRFSAERLKGVDSTLKIQPAKLEDSAVYLCASSPTGGYTDTQYFGPGTRLTVL.